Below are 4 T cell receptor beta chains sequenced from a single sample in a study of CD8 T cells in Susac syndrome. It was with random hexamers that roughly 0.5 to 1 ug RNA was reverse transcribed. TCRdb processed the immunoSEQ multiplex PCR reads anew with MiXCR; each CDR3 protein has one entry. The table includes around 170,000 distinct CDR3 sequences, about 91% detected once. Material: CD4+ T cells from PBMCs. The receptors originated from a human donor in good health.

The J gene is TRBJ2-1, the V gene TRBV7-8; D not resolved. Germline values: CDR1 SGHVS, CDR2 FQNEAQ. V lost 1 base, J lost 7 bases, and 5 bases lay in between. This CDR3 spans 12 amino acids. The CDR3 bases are TGTGCCAGCAGCTTAGTTTTTAATGAGCAGTTCTTC. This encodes CASSLVFNEQFF.

The CDR3 protein is CSARDTAPEAFF. The CDR3, as DNA: TGCAGTGCGAGGGACACGGCCCCCGAAGCTTTCTTT. The chain uses TRBV20-1 and TRBJ1-1, with a weak D call TRBD1 (6 bases). Germline assignment: CDR1 DFQATT and CDR2 SNEGSKA (reference sequence). V was pared by 6 bases and J by 8 bases, with 16 bases between. This CDR3 comprises 12 residues.

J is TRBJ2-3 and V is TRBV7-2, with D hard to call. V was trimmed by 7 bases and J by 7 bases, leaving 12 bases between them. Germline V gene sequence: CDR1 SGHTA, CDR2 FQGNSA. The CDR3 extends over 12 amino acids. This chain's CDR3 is CASTPRRNTQYF. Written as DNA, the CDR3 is TGTGCCAGCACTCCGAGGCGCAATACGCAGTATTTT.

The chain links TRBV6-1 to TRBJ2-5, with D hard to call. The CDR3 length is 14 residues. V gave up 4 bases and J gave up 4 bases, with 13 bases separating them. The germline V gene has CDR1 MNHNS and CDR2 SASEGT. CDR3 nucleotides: TGTGCCAGCAGTGGGGCTTCGTTTCGAGAGACCCAGTACTTC. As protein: CASSGASFRETQYF.